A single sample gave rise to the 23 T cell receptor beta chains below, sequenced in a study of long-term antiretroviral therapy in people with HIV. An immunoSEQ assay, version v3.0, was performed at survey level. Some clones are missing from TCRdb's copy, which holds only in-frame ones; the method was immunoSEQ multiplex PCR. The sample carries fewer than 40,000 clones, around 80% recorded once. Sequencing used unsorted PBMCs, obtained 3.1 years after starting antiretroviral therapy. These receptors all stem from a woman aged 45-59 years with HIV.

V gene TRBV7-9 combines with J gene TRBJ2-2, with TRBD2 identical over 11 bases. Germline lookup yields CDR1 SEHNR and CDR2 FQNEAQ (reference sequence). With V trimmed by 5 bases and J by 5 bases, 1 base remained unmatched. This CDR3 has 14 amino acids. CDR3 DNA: TGTGCCAGCAGCCCTAGCGGGGGGACCGGGGAGCTGTTTTTT. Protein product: CASSPSGGTGELFF.

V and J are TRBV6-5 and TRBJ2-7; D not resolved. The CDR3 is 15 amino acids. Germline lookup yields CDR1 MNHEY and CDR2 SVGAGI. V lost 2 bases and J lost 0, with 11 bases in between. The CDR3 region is CASSYSSEGSYEQYF. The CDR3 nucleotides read TGTGCCAGCAGTTACAGCTCCGAAGGCTCCTACGAGCAGTACTTC.

CDR3 nucleotide sequence: TGTGCCAGCAGCGTAGAGACAGGAGGTAACGAGCAGTACTTC. This gives the protein CASSVETGGNEQYF. The chain links TRBV9 to TRBJ2-7; D perhaps matches TRBD1 (6 bases). The CDR3 totals 14 residues. Germline CDR1 reads SGDLS; CDR2 reads YYNGEE. The V end lost 0 bases, the J end lost 5 bases, and 12 bases lay between the germline ends.

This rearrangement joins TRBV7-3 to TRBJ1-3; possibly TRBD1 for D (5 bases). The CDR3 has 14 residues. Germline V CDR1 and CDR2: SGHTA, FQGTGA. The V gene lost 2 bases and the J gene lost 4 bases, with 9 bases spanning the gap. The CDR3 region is CASSLSGTGNTIYF. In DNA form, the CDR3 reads TGTGCCAGCAGCTTATCGGGGACGGGAAACACCATATATTTT.

CDR3 loop: CASSSGSNQPQHF. The CDR3 DNA reads TGTGCCAGCAGCTCAGGAAGCAATCAGCCCCAGCATTTT. The chain employs TRBV9 and TRBJ1-5; D remains unclear. Looked up from germline, CDR1 is SGDLS and CDR2 is YYNGEE. The CDR3 has 13 residues. With 4 bases removed from V and 1 base from J, the gap between germline ends came to 6 bases.

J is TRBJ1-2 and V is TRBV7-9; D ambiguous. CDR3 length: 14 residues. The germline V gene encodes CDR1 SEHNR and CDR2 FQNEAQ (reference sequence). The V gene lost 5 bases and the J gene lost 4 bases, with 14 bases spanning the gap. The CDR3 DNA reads TGTGCCAGCAGCGCCCCCGGGGAGGCCTATGGCTACACCTTC. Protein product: CASSAPGEAYGYTF.

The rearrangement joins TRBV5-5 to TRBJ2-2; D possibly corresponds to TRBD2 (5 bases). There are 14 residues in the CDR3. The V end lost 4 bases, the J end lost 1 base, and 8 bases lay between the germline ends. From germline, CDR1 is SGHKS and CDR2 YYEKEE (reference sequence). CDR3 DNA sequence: TGTGCCAGCAGCGGACTCATGAACACCGGGGAGCTGTTTTTT. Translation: CASSGLMNTGELFF.

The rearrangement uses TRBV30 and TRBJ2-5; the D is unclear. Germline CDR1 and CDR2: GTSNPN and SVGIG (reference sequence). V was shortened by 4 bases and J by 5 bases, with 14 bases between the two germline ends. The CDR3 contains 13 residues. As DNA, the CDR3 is TGTGCCTGGAATAATGTCAAAGGGGAGACCCAGTACTTC. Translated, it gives CAWNNVKGETQYF.

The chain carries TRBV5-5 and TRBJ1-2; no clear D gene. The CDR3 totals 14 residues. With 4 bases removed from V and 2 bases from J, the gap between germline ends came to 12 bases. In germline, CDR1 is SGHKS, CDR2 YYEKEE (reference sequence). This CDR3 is CASSVTWANYGYTF. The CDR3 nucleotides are TGTGCCAGCAGCGTAACGTGGGCGAACTATGGCTACACCTTC.

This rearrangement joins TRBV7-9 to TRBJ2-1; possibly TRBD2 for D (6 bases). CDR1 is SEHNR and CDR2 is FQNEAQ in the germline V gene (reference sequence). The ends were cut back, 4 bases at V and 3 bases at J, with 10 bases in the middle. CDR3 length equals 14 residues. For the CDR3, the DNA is TGTGCCAGCAGCTGGGAGGACTTCTACAATGAGCAGTTCTTC. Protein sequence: CASSWEDFYNEQFF.

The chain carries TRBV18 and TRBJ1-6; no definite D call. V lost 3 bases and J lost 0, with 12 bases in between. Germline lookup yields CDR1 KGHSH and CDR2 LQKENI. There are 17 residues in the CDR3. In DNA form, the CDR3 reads TGTGCCAGCTCACCTACGACCGTTAGCTCCTATAATTCACCCCTCCACTTT. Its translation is CASSPTTVSSYNSPLHF.

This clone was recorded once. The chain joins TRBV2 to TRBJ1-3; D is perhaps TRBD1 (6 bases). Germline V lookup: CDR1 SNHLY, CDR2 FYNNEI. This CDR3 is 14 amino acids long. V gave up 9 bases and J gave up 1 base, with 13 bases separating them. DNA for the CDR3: TGTGCCAGTCGGTGGACAGTGTCTGGAAACACCATATATTTT. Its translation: CASRWTVSGNTIYF.

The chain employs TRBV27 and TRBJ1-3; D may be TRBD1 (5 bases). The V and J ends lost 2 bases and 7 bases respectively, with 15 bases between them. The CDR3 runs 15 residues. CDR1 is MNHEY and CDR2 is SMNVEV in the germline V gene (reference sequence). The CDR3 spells CASSLQGPGRNTIYF. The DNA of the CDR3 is TGTGCCAGCAGTTTACAGGGCCCAGGCCGGAACACCATATATTTT.

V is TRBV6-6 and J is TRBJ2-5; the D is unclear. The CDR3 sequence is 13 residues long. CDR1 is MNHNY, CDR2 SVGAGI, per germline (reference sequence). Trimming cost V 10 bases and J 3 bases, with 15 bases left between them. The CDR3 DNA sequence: TGTGCCACCCACCGGCGGAGCGAAGAGACCCAGTACTTC. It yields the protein CATHRRSEETQYF.

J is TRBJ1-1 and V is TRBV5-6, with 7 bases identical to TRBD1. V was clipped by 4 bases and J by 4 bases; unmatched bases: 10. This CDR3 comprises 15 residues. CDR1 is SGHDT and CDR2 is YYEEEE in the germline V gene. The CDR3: CASSLGTEWGTEAFF. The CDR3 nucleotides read TGTGCCAGCAGCCTCGGGACAGAGTGGGGCACTGAAGCTTTCTTT.

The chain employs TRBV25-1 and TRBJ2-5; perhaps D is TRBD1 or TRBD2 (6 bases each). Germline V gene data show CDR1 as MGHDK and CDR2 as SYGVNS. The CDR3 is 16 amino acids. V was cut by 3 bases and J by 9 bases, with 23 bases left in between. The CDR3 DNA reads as TGTGCCAGCAGTGATGGCCGCCACAGGGCAGGAGGGGCCCAGTACTTC. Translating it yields CASSDGRHRAGGAQYF.

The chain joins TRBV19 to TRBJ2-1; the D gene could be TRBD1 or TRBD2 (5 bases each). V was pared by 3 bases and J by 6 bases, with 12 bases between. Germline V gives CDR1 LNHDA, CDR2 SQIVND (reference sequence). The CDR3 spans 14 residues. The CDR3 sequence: CASSIGTGFNEQFF. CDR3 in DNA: TGTGCCAGTAGTATTGGGACCGGTTTCAATGAGCAGTTCTTC.

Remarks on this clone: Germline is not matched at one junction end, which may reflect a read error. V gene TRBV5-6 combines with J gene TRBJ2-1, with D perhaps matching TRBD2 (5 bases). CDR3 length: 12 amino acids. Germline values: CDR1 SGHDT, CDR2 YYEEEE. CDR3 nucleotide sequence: TGTGCCAGCAGGTTGGGTGGCGGGGAGCAGTTCTTC. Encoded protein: CASRLGGGEQFF.

CDR3 protein: CASSNRGRTLYEQYF. CDR3 DNA: TGTGCCAGTAGTAATAGGGGGCGTACACTCTACGAGCAGTACTTC. The V and J genes are TRBV19 and TRBJ2-7, with 7 bases lining up with TRBD1. Germline values: CDR1 LNHDA, CDR2 SQIVND (reference sequence). The V and J ends lost 4 bases and 3 bases, in that order; junction bases with no gene match: 9. This CDR3 has 15 residues.

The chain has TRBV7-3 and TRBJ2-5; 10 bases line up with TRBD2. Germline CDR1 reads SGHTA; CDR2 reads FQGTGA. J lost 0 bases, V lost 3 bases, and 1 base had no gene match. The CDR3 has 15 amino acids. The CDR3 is CASSFSGGYQETQYF. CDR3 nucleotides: TGTGCCAGCAGCTTTAGCGGGGGGTACCAAGAGACCCAGTACTTC.

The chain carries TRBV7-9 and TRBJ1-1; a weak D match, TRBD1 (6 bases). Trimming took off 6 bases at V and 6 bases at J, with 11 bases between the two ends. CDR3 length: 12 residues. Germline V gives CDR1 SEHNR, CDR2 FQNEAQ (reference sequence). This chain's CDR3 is CASSRTVAEAFF. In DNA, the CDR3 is TGTGCCAGCAGTCGGACAGTCGCTGAAGCTTTCTTT.

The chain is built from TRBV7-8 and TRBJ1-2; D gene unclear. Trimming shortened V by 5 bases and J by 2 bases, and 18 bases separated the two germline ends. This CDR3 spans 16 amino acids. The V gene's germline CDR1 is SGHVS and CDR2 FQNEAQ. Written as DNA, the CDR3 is TGTGCCAGCAGCCCGGGGAGGGAATCGTCCAACTATGGCTACACCTTC. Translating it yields CASSPGRESSNYGYTF.

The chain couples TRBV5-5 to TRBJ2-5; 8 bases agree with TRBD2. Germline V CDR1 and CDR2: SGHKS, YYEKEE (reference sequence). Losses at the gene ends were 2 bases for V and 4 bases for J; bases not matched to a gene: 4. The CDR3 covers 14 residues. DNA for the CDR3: TGTGCCAGCAGCTTCAGTAGCGGGGCAGAGACCCAGTACTTC. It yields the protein CASSFSSGAETQYF.